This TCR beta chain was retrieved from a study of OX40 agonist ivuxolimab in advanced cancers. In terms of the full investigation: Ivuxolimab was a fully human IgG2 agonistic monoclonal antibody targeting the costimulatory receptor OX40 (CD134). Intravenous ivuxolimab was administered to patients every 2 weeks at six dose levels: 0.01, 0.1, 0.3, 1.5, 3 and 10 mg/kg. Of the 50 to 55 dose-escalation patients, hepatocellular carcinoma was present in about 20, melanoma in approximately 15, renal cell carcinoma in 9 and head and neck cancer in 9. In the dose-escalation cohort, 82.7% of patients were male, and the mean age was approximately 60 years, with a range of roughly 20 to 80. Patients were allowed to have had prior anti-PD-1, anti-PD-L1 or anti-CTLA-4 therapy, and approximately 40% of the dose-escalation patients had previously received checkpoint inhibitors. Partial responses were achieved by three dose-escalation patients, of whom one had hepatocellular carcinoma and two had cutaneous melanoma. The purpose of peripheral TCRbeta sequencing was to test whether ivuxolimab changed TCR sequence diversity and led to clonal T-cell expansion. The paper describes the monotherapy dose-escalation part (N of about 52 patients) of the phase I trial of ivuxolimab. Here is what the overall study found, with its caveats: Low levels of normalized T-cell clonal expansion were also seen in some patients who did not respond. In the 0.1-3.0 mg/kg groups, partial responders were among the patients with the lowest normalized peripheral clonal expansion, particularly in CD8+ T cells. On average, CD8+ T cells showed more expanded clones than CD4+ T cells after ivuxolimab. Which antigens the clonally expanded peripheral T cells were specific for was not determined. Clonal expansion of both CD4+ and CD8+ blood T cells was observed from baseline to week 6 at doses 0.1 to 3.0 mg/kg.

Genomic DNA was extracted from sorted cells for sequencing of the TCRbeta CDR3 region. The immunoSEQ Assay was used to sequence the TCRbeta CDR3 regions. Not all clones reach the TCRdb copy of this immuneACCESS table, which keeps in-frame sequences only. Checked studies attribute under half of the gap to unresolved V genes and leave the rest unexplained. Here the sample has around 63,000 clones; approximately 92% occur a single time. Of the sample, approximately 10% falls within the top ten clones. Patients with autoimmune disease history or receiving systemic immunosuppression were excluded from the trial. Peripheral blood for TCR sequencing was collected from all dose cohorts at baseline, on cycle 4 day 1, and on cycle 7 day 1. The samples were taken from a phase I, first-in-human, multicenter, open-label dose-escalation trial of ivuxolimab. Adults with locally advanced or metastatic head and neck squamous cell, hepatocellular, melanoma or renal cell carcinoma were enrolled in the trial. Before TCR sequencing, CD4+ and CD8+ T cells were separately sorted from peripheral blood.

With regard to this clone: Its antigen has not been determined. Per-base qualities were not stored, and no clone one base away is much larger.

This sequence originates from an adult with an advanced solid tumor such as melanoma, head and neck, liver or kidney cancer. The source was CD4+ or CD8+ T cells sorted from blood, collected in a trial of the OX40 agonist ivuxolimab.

In nucleotides, the sequence is TGTGCCAGCAGTTACTCTGAAAGCCTGAACACTGAAGCTTTCTTT. Its protein is CASSYSESLNTEAFF. This chain is built from TRBV6-5 and TRBJ1-1; the D segment cannot be called with confidence. Sequences MNHEY (CDR1) and SVGAGI (CDR2) are obtained from the germline V gene. V is shortened by 0 bases, J by 0 bases, and the region joining them spans 8 bases. The CDR3 runs 15 amino acids, cysteine and phenylalanine included. Only the CDR3 DNA stays, 45 bases, in frame from base 1.